This T cell receptor beta chain was profiled in a study of tumor and adjacent non-tumor tissue in lung cancer. As for the study in general: Samples averaged approximately 3.9 million productive TCRbeta reads each. Study outcomes and limitations: Higher tumor TCR diversity was associated with shorter survival. Compared with tumor, normal lung showed significantly lower TCR diversity.

This clonotype was observed at least ten times. The antigen remains unidentified. The template was RNA from unsorted bulk tissue. More than 3 cm separated this lung sample from the edge of the tumor. Donors were chemotherapy-naive, newly diagnosed lung cancer surgical patients in China, August–late 2014. A modified ARM-PCR protocol with three rounds of nested PCR amplified TCRbeta. A single record per CDR3 protein comes from TCRdb applying MiXCR to the multiplex PCR reads. The table shows around 60,000 distinct CDR3 sequences, with 61% occurring only once. The TCR sequence derives from a man aged 65-85 years with non-small cell lung cancer. Specimen: distant non-tumor lung tissue.

This CDR3 reads CATAPSGKGYEQYF. The CDR3 DNA is TGTGCCACAGCCCCTTCAGGGAAGGGTTACGAGCAGTACTTC. The V gene is TRBV6-1, the J gene TRBJ2-7; the D gene is possibly TRBD1 (5 bases). Between the trimmed V and J ends, which lost 10 bases and 4 bases, there was a span of 20 bases. Looked up from germline, CDR1 is MNHNS and CDR2 is SASEGT. CDR3 length equals 14 residues.